This T cell receptor (beta chain) was observed in a study of cytotoxic CD8 clonotypes in ibrutinib-treated CLL. V lost 0 bases, J lost 4 bases, and 5 bases stayed unmatched. Germline assignment: CDR1 GTSNPN and CDR2 SVGIG (reference sequence). The CDR3 is 16 amino acids. In its sample, this clone was seen a few times. Sequencing was performed with immunoSEQ multiplex PCR; in TCRdb, only in-frame clones are kept and a portion is missing. The top ten hold about 5% of the sample, which has about 160,000 clones, about 80% seen once. This chain uses TRBV30 with TRBJ1-5; 11 bases match TRBD1. The input for sequencing was PBMCs, taken after 24 months of ibrutinib treatment. The clonotype originates from a human donor with chronic lymphocytic leukemia. CDR3 in amino acids: CAWSVGDRGTNQPQHF. The CDR3 DNA reads TGTGCCTGGAGTGTCGGGGACAGGGGGACTAATCAGCCCCAGCATTTT.